Following are 10 T cell receptor beta chains from one sample sequenced in a study of blood T cell repertoires in COVID-19. Sequencing used immunoSEQ multiplex PCR; TCRdb keeps in-frame clones, though not all of them. The sample carries 350,000 to 400,000 clones, roughly 90% recorded once. Specimen: PBMCs or T cells enriched from blood (not recorded which). The receptors were sampled from a woman aged 40 to 50 who had been exposed to COVID-19.

The chain combines TRBV6-2 or TRBV6-3 with TRBJ1-2; tentatively, D is TRBD1 (6 bases). CDR3 length: 16 residues. In germline, CDR1 is MNHEY, CDR2 SVGEGT. Trimming took off 2 bases at V and 2 bases at J, with 15 bases between the two ends. CDR3 region: CASSYVSWTANYGYTF. The CDR3 bases are TGTGCCAGCAGTTACGTATCCTGGACAGCAAACTATGGCTACACCTTC.

This clone appeared a single time. This same CDR3 is encoded by further DNA sequences in the sample. This chain connects TRBV24-1 to TRBJ2-3, with a weak D call TRBD1 (5 bases). V was cut by 3 bases and J by 4 bases, with 7 bases left in between. The CDR3 loop spans 13 amino acids. Germline V gives CDR1 KGHDR, CDR2 SFDVKD. CDR3 sequence reads: CATSDQGPDTQYF. The CDR3, as DNA: TGTGCCACCAGTGATCAGGGTCCAGATACGCAGTATTTT.

For the CDR3, the DNA is TGTGCCAGCAGTTTTGGACAGGGAAACACTGAAGCTTTCTTT. Its translation: CASSFGQGNTEAFF. This chain connects TRBV6-2 or TRBV6-3 to TRBJ1-1; 8 positions match TRBD1. The CDR3 length is 14 residues. From germline, CDR1 is MNHEY and CDR2 SVGEGT. Trimming at V came to 4 bases and at J to 2 bases, leaving 3 bases not matched to a gene.

This clone was recorded many times. The genes are TRBV12-3 or TRBV12-4 and TRBJ1-1, with no clear D. CDR3 length: 11 residues. With 8 bases removed from V and 5 bases from J, the gap between germline ends came to 9 bases. CDR3 residues: CASGRNTEAFF. DNA of the CDR3: TGTGCCAGCGGGAGGAATACTGAAGCTTTCTTT.

The chain couples TRBV20-1 to TRBJ2-1, with 7 positions matching TRBD2. Germline CDR1 and CDR2: DFQATT and SNEGSKA (reference sequence). Trimming cost V 3 bases and J 6 bases; bases outside gene matches: 14. This CDR3 comprises 16 residues. The CDR3 sequence is CSASLLAAKRSNEQFF. In DNA, the CDR3 is TGCAGTGCTAGTCTCCTAGCGGCCAAAAGGAGCAATGAGCAGTTCTTC.

The chain uses TRBV10-2 and TRBJ2-7; 8 bases agree with TRBD1. The CDR3 contains 15 residues. V lost 2 bases to trimming and J lost 2 bases; unmatched junction nucleotides: 5. From germline, CDR1 is WSHSY and CDR2 SAAADI. The DNA for the CDR3 is TGCGCCAGCAGTGAGCGGAGACAGGGGACCTACGAGCAGTACTTC. This translates into CASSERRQGTYEQYF.

This clone was seen more than once but under ten times. This chain joins TRBV24-1 and TRBJ2-2; the match to TRBD2 covers 11 bases. V lost 8 bases and J lost 0; bases outside the gene matches: 4. This CDR3 contains 16 residues. Germline assignment: CDR1 KGHDR and CDR2 SFDVKD. The CDR3 protein is CATTMTSGANTGELFF. For the CDR3, the DNA is TGTGCCACCACTATGACTAGCGGGGCGAACACCGGGGAGCTGTTTTTT.

A remark on this clone: Other DNA variants within this sample encode the same CDR3. This chain uses TRBV5-1 with TRBJ1-1; 8 positions match TRBD1. V lost 3 bases to trimming and J lost 1 base; unmatched junction nucleotides: 2. This CDR3 is 14 amino acids long. CDR1 SGHRS and CDR2 YFSETQ come from the germline V gene. CDR3 residues: CASSSTGGNTEAFF. In nucleotides, the CDR3 is TGCGCCAGCAGCTCTACAGGGGGGAACACTGAAGCTTTCTTT.

The chain is built from TRBV2 and TRBJ2-5; 7 bases are shared with TRBD2. The V and J ends lost 11 bases and 1 base, in that order; junction bases with no gene match: 10. Germline V gives CDR1 SNHLY, CDR2 FYNNEI. The CDR3 sequence is 14 residues long. The chain's CDR3 is CASLAIAGQETQYF. The CDR3 bases are TGTGCCTCCCTCGCCATAGCGGGCCAAGAGACCCAGTACTTC. Looking up the rest from reference TRBV2 and TRBJ2-5 gives the full variable domain: EPEVTQTPSHQVTQMGQEVILRCVPISNHLYFYWYRQILGQKVEFLVSFYNNEISEKSEIFDDQFSVERPDGSNFTLKIRSTKLEDSAMYFCASLAIAGQETQYFGPGTRLLVL.

The gene calls are TRBV19 and TRBJ2-6; D is perhaps TRBD2 (7 bases). In germline, CDR1 is LNHDA, CDR2 SQIVND (reference sequence). V lost 5 bases to trimming and J lost 3 bases, with 17 bases between them. CDR3 length: 17 residues. The CDR3 sequence: CASSPTPGGGGANVLTF. DNA of the CDR3: TGTGCCAGTAGTCCTACGCCGGGGGGCGGTGGGGCCAACGTCCTGACTTTC. The full variable domain, its missing parts supplied by reference TRBV19 and TRBJ2-6, is DGGITQSPKYLFRKEGQNVTLSCEQNLNHDAMYWYRQDPGQGLRLIYYSQIVNDFQKGDIAEGYSVSREKKESFPLTVTSAQKNPTAFYLCASSPTPGGGGANVLTFGAGSRLTVL.